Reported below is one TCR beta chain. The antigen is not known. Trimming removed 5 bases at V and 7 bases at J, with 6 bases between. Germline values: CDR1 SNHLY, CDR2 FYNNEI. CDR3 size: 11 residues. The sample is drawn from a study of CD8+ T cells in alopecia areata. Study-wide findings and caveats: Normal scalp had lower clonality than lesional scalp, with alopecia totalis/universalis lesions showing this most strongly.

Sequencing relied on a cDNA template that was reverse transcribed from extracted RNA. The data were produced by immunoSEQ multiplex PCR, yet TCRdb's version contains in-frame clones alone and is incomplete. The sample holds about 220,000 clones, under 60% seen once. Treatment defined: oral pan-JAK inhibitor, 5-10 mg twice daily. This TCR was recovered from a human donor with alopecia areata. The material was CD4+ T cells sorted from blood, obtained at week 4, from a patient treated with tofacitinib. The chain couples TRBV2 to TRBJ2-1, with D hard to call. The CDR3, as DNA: TGTGCCAGCAGTTACCGGAATGAGCAGTTCTTC. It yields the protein CASSYRNEQFF.